A selection of T cell receptor beta chains follows, all from one sample in a study of CD8+CD57+ T cells in acquired aplastic anemia. Using its own MiXCR run on the reads, TCRdb lists one record per CDR3 protein. This sample has 170,000 or so distinct CDR3 sequences; roughly 48% occur once, and the top ten carry around a third. Sequencing was performed on sorted CD4+, CD8+, or CD8+CD57+ T cells (not recorded which) from PBMCs. The receptors shown here come from a human donor with aplastic anemia. The CDR3 runs from the conserved cysteine through the conserved F or W. Each record gives: V gene, J gene, D gene, clone size, CDR3 DNA, CDR3 protein. A D gene is named only where the DNA matches it firmly. Expanded clones get a size class; other rows say once, few or many, or leave the size out.

v_call: TRBV10-3
j_call: TRBJ2-7
d_call: TRBD1
clone_size: .
cdr3_nt: TGTGCCATCAGTGAGGGGACAGGAGCCTACGAGCAGTACTTC
cdr3_aa: CAISEGTGAYEQYF

v_call: TRBV15
j_call: TRBJ2-1
d_call: .
clone_size: few
cdr3_nt: TGTGCCACCAGCAGCACGCGAGGGAGGCAGTTCTTC
cdr3_aa: CATSSTRGRQFF

v_call: TRBV15
j_call: TRBJ2-5
d_call: .
clone_size: few
cdr3_nt: TGTGCCACCAGCAGTGACTCCCCAGGCCAAGAGACCCAGTACTTC
cdr3_aa: CATSSDSPGQETQYF

v_call: TRBV12-3/TRBV12-4
j_call: TRBJ2-5
d_call: TRBD2
clone_size: many
cdr3_nt: TGTGCCAGCAGCACTAGCGGGAGGGCCGGGGAGACCCAGTACTTC
cdr3_aa: CASSTSGRAGETQYF

v_call: TRBV7-2
j_call: TRBJ1-2
d_call: .
clone_size: many
cdr3_nt: TGTGCCAGCAGCCCCATGCTTTATGGCTACACCTTC
cdr3_aa: CASSPMLYGYTF

v_call: TRBV11-2
j_call: TRBJ2-1
d_call: TRBD1
clone_size: many
cdr3_nt: TGTGCCAGCAGCGCGGGACAGGGGATGTACAATGAGCAGTTCTTC
cdr3_aa: CASSAGQGMYNEQFF

v_call: TRBV20-1
j_call: TRBJ2-1
d_call: TRBD1
clone_size: .
cdr3_nt: TGCAGTGCCCAAACCGGGACAGGGCTCGATGAGCAGTTCTTC
cdr3_aa: CSAQTGTGLDEQFF

v_call: TRBV7-8
j_call: TRBJ2-5
d_call: .
clone_size: .
cdr3_nt: TGTGCCAGCAGCTTAATGCGGGGAGAGACCCAGTACTTC
cdr3_aa: CASSLMRGETQYF

v_call: TRBV20-1
j_call: TRBJ2-5
d_call: .
clone_size: .
cdr3_nt: TGCAGTGCTAGACCCCATAAAGCGGGACAGGAGACCCAGTACTTC
cdr3_aa: CSARPHKAGQETQYF

v_call: TRBV14
j_call: TRBJ2-7
d_call: .
clone_size: many
cdr3_nt: TGTGCCAGCAGCCAAGGGGCGGGACAGCACTACGAGCAGTACTTC
cdr3_aa: CASSQGAGQHYEQYF

v_call: TRBV20-1
j_call: TRBJ2-1
d_call: TRBD1
clone_size: .
cdr3_nt: TGCAGTGCTAGCCAGGGGGCGAGATACAATGAGCAGTTCTTC
cdr3_aa: CSASQGARYNEQFF

v_call: TRBV2
j_call: TRBJ1-6
d_call: .
clone_size: .
cdr3_nt: TGTGCCAGCGGGCAGGTGACTAATTCACCCCTCCACTTT
cdr3_aa: CASGQVTNSPLHF

v_call: TRBV10-3
j_call: TRBJ2-2
d_call: .
clone_size: .
cdr3_nt: TGTGCCATCAGTGAGTCGGTATCATGGGGCGCCGGGGAGCTGTTTTTT
cdr3_aa: CAISESVSWGAGELFF

v_call: TRBV10-1
j_call: TRBJ2-3
d_call: .
clone_size: many
cdr3_nt: TGCGCCAGCAGTGAGTCGGTGGGCAGGATGGGGGGCACAGATACGCAGTATTTT
cdr3_aa: CASSESVGRMGGTDTQYF

v_call: TRBV6-1
j_call: TRBJ2-1
d_call: TRBD1
clone_size: few
cdr3_nt: TGTGCCAGCAGTGAAGGGGACAGGTATTGGGATGAGCAGTTCTTC
cdr3_aa: CASSEGDRYWDEQFF

v_call: TRBV9
j_call: TRBJ2-7
d_call: TRBD2
clone_size: .
cdr3_nt: TGTGCCAGCAGCGCGGGACTAGCGGGAGTAGACGAGCAGTACTTC
cdr3_aa: CASSAGLAGVDEQYF

v_call: TRBV11-2
j_call: TRBJ2-2
d_call: TRBD2
clone_size: many
cdr3_nt: TGTGCCAGCAGCATACCCGGACTAGCGGGAGGGCTGACCGGGGAGCTGTTTTTT
cdr3_aa: CASSIPGLAGGLTGELFF

v_call: TRBV7-8
j_call: TRBJ1-1
d_call: TRBD1
clone_size: few
cdr3_nt: TGTGCCAGCAGCTTAGGGGACAGGGGAACTGAAGCTTTCTTT
cdr3_aa: CASSLGDRGTEAFF

v_call: TRBV2
j_call: TRBJ2-5
d_call: .
clone_size: many
cdr3_nt: TGTGCCAGCAGCCTCCCGGTGGAGACCCAGTACTTC
cdr3_aa: CASSLPVETQYF

v_call: TRBV19
j_call: TRBJ1-1
d_call: TRBD1
clone_size: .
cdr3_nt: TGTGCCAGTAGCCCAAAGACAGGGTGGACTGAAGCTTTCTTT
cdr3_aa: CASSPKTGWTEAFF

v_call: TRBV29-1
j_call: TRBJ1-2
d_call: .
clone_size: .
cdr3_nt: TGCAGCGTTGGTGATTACACCTTC
cdr3_aa: CSVGDYTF

v_call: TRBV5-4
j_call: TRBJ2-1
d_call: TRBD2
clone_size: many
cdr3_nt: TGTGCCAGCAGCTTTGGAATAGCGGGAGATGTTTCCTACAATGAGCAGTTCTTC
cdr3_aa: CASSFGIAGDVSYNEQFF

v_call: TRBV20-1
j_call: TRBJ1-1
d_call: .
clone_size: many
cdr3_nt: TGCAGTGCTAGAGATCTGGGGGAACTCGAGGAAGCTTTCTTT
cdr3_aa: CSARDLGELEEAFF

v_call: TRBV24-1
j_call: TRBJ2-3
d_call: TRBD2
clone_size: .
cdr3_nt: TGTGCCACCAGTGATTGGACTAGCGGAGGGGATACGCAGTATTTT
cdr3_aa: CATSDWTSGGDTQYF

v_call: TRBV2
j_call: TRBJ2-1
d_call: TRBD2
clone_size: .
cdr3_nt: TGTGCCAGCAGTGGGGGACTAGCGGGGGTTAATGAGCAGTTCTTC
cdr3_aa: CASSGGLAGVNEQFF

v_call: TRBV29-1
j_call: TRBJ1-1
d_call: .
clone_size: .
cdr3_nt: TGCAGCGTTAGGTCCACCGGGACTGAAGCTTTCTTT
cdr3_aa: CSVRSTGTEAFF

v_call: TRBV24-1
j_call: TRBJ2-2
d_call: .
clone_size: .
cdr3_nt: TGTGCCACCAGTGATGCCGGGACAATTAACACCGGGGAGCTGTTTTTT
cdr3_aa: CATSDAGTINTGELFF

v_call: TRBV5-6
j_call: TRBJ2-7
d_call: .
clone_size: few
cdr3_nt: TGTGCCAGCACCTCGGCAGGCTCCCCCTACGAGCAGTACTTC
cdr3_aa: CASTSAGSPYEQYF

v_call: TRBV2
j_call: TRBJ2-5
d_call: .
clone_size: .
cdr3_nt: TGTGCCAGCACCCCGACATCTCCCGAGACCCAGTACTTC
cdr3_aa: CASTPTSPETQYF

v_call: TRBV20-1
j_call: TRBJ2-3
d_call: .
clone_size: .
cdr3_nt: TGCAGTGCTAGAGATTACGAGGGGAGCACAGATACGCAGTATTTT
cdr3_aa: CSARDYEGSTDTQYF

v_call: TRBV5-5
j_call: TRBJ2-5
d_call: TRBD1
clone_size: .
cdr3_nt: TGTGCCAGCAGCACCGACAGGGTAGAGACCCAGTACTTC
cdr3_aa: CASSTDRVETQYF

v_call: TRBV6-1
j_call: TRBJ1-1
d_call: TRBD1
clone_size: .
cdr3_nt: TGTGCCAGCAGTGTCGGACAGGTAGCTTTCTTT
cdr3_aa: CASSVGQVAFF

v_call: TRBV7-2
j_call: TRBJ2-6
d_call: .
clone_size: many
cdr3_nt: TGTGCCAGCAGCTTGGTGGGGACGAGGGTCGGGGCCAACGTCCTGACTTTC
cdr3_aa: CASSLVGTRVGANVLTF

v_call: TRBV2
j_call: TRBJ2-2
d_call: .
clone_size: .
cdr3_nt: TGTGCCAGCAGTGAGGTCCCCCCCAACACCGGGGAGCTGTTTTTT
cdr3_aa: CASSEVPPNTGELFF

v_call: TRBV6-1
j_call: TRBJ2-4
d_call: .
clone_size: .
cdr3_nt: TGTGCCAGCAGTGTCGCCAGGCCCGGGAAGAAGGACATTCAGTACTTC
cdr3_aa: CASSVARPGKKDIQYF

v_call: TRBV29-1
j_call: TRBJ2-7
d_call: TRBD2
clone_size: many
cdr3_nt: TGCAGCGTTGCGGGGGGGCGGTCCTACGAGCAGTACTTC
cdr3_aa: CSVAGGRSYEQYF

v_call: TRBV19
j_call: TRBJ2-6
d_call: TRBD1
clone_size: many
cdr3_nt: TGTGCCAGTAGTATAAGGACAGGGATATCCCCCTCTGGGGCCAACGTCCTGACTTTC
cdr3_aa: CASSIRTGISPSGANVLTF

v_call: TRBV9
j_call: TRBJ1-5
d_call: .
clone_size: .
cdr3_nt: TGTGCCAGCAGCGAGCGGGGTCTAAATCAGCCCCAGCATTTT
cdr3_aa: CASSERGLNQPQHF

v_call: TRBV2
j_call: TRBJ2-1
d_call: .
clone_size: .
cdr3_nt: TGTGCCAGCACCCTAGTGGGGGGAGGTGTGAATGAGCAGTTCTTC
cdr3_aa: CASTLVGGGVNEQFF

v_call: TRBV9
j_call: TRBJ2-3
d_call: .
clone_size: .
cdr3_nt: TGTGCCAGCAGCAAACAGACTAGCACAGATACGCAGTATTTT
cdr3_aa: CASSKQTSTDTQYF

v_call: TRBV10-3
j_call: TRBJ2-1
d_call: .
clone_size: few
cdr3_nt: TGTGCCATCAGTGAATCGGGGGCGCTAGGTTCCTACAATGAGCAGTTCTTC
cdr3_aa: CAISESGALGSYNEQFF